This entry describes one T cell receptor beta chain. These data belong to a study of T-cell reconstitution after alpha-beta-depleted transplantation in children. Unique molecular identifiers were incorporated into the prepared TCRbeta library. One entry per CDR3 protein results from TCRdb running MiXCR on the PCR reads. Of around 800,000 distinct CDR3 sequences in the sample, around 15% were seen once. Germline-derived CDR1 and CDR2 are SGHAT and FQNNGV. The V end was cut by 5 bases, the J end by 0 bases, with 9 bases between. This CDR3 comprises 14 residues. This clonotype was obtained from a male patient under 18 who had a stem cell transplant for acute lymphoblastic leukemia, so the T cells may come from the graft donor. The genes are TRBV11-2 and TRBJ2-3; D is ambiguous. The sample was PBMCs, mostly from graft donor cells, taken 360 days after TCRalphabeta/CD19-depleted stem cell transplant. The CDR3 sequence is CASSHSPSTDTQYF. CDR3 nucleotide sequence: TGTGCCAGCAGCCACTCTCCTAGCACAGATACGCAGTATTTT.